The next 29 T cell receptor beta chains were all read from a single sample in a study of CD8 T cells in Susac syndrome. Random hexamers primed reverse transcription of about 0.45 to 1 ug RNA. TCRdb reprocessed the immunoSEQ multiplex PCR reads with MiXCR, giving one entry per CDR3 protein. There are approximately 230,000 distinct CDR3 sequences in the sample; around 93% occur only once, and 0.07% to 0.09% lies in the top ten. The sample comprised CD4+ T cells from PBMCs. These receptor sequences come from a human donor with multiple sclerosis.

The chain has TRBV6-1 and TRBJ2-1, with no clear D. Germline CDR1 is MNHNS and CDR2 is SASEGT. The CDR3 is 11 amino acids. V lost 2 bases and J 12 bases, leaving 8 bases between the germline ends. The CDR3 bases are TGTGCCAGCAGTGAATATACGGGGCAGTTCTTC. It yields the protein CASSEYTGQFF.

The J gene is TRBJ1-1, the V gene TRBV3-1; tentatively, D is TRBD1 (5 bases). The CDR3 is 14 residues long. The V and J ends lost 0 bases and 4 bases respectively, with 9 bases between them. CDR1 and CDR2 (germline): LGHDT, YNNKEL (reference sequence). The CDR3, as DNA: TGTGCCAGCAGCCAAGAGCCTGGGGGCACTGAAGCTTTCTTT. Encoded protein: CASSQEPGGTEAFF.

The chain recombines TRBV5-1 with TRBJ2-1; 8 nucleotides line up with TRBD2. V lost 0 bases to trimming and J lost 7 bases; unmatched junction nucleotides: 6. Germline V gene data show CDR1 as SGHRS and CDR2 as YFSETQ. The CDR3 is 15 residues long. CDR3 sequence (DNA): TGCGCCAGCAGCTTGGTCGCGGGGGGTGGTAATGAGCAGTTCTTC. Translated: CASSLVAGGGNEQFF. Drawing the rest from reference TRBV5-1 and TRBJ2-1, the complete variable domain is KAGVTQTPRYLIKTRGQQVTLSCSPISGHRSVSWYQQTPGQGLQFLFEYFSETQRNKGNFPGRFSGRQFSNSRSEMNVSTLELGDSALYLCASSLVAGGGNEQFFGPGTRLTVL.

J is TRBJ2-7 and V is TRBV6-5; 7 bases agree with TRBD1. CDR3 size: 11 residues. V dropped 8 bases and J dropped 6; count of bases not matched to a gene: 4. Germline V gene sequence: CDR1 MNHEY, CDR2 SVGAGI. CDR3 in amino acids: CASQTGPEQYF. The CDR3 nucleotides read TGTGCCAGCCAGACAGGGCCCGAGCAGTACTTC.

The chain couples TRBV19 to TRBJ1-1; D is unclear. The V end was cut by 6 bases, the J end by 7 bases, with 18 bases between. Germline assignment: CDR1 LNHDA and CDR2 SQIVND (reference sequence). The CDR3 extends over 14 amino acids. For the CDR3, the DNA is TGTGCCAGTAGAAGTCCCCAGCACCCTCTTGAAGCTTTCTTT. Its protein is CASRSPQHPLEAFF.

V usage is TRBV4-1 and J usage is TRBJ2-3, with TRBD2 matching over 8 bases. Germline CDR1 MGHRA, CDR2 YSYEKL. V was pared by 1 base and J by 1 base, with 10 bases of the junction left unmatched. The CDR3 contains 18 residues. The CDR3 spells CASSQGIVAGWGTDTQYF. CDR3 sequence (DNA): TGCGCCAGCAGCCAAGGAATCGTAGCGGGATGGGGCACAGATACGCAGTATTTT.

The chain employs TRBV20-1 and TRBJ1-5; D is perhaps TRBD1 (6 bases). The germline V and J ends were trimmed by 3 bases and 5 bases, with 11 bases remaining between them. Germline V CDR1 and CDR2: DFQATT, SNEGSKA (reference sequence). There are 13 residues in the CDR3. Here the CDR3 reads CSARQQGHQPQHF. The CDR3 region has the DNA TGCAGTGCTAGGCAACAGGGACATCAGCCCCAGCATTTT.

CDR3 DNA: TGTGCCACCAGTGATTCCGGGCGCACTGAAGCTTTCTTT. Translated, it gives CATSDSGRTEAFF. The chain combines TRBV24-1 with TRBJ1-1, with unresolved D. The germline gives CDR1 KGHDR, CDR2 SFDVKD. Deletions cut 2 bases from V and 4 bases from J, with 7 bases between. The CDR3 runs to 13 residues.

The J gene is TRBJ1-6, the V gene TRBV28; tentatively, D is TRBD1 (5 bases). There are 16 residues in the CDR3. V lost 5 bases and J 9 bases, leaving 20 bases between the germline ends. CDR1 is MDHEN and CDR2 is SYDVKM in the germline V gene. CDR3 in amino acids: CASSSGGGLVSSPLHF. CDR3 DNA sequence: TGTGCCAGCAGTAGCGGCGGGGGTTTGGTGAGTTCACCCCTCCACTTT.

This rearrangement joins TRBV9 to TRBJ1-2; no definite D call. V was trimmed by 2 bases and J by 4 bases, leaving 12 bases between them. The CDR3 is made up of 14 amino acids. Germline V gene data show CDR1 as SGDLS and CDR2 as YYNGEE. CDR3 bases: TGTGCCAGCAGCGTGTCAGACTTGGGCTATGGCTACACCTTC. It is translated as CASSVSDLGYGYTF.

The rearrangement uses TRBV3-1 and TRBJ2-6, with D perhaps TRBD1 (5 bases). V gave up 3 bases and J gave up 2 bases, with 8 bases separating them. This CDR3 spans 15 amino acids. Germline V gene data show CDR1 as LGHDT and CDR2 as YNNKEL (reference sequence). The CDR3 sequence: CASSQMTAGANVLTF. In DNA, the CDR3 is TGTGCCAGCAGCCAGATGACAGCTGGGGCCAACGTCCTGACTTTC.

The chain employs TRBV2 and TRBJ2-3, with 8 positions matching TRBD2. Per germline, CDR1 SNHLY and CDR2 FYNNEI. This CDR3 region has 15 residues. With 6 bases clipped from V and 5 bases from J, the junction kept 10 bases outside the gene matches. The chain's CDR3 is CASRVSGTRGDTQYF. The CDR3 coding sequence is TGTGCCAGCAGGGTCTCCGGGACTAGAGGAGATACGCAGTATTTT.

The V and J genes are TRBV15 and TRBJ2-5; 11 bases are shared with TRBD2. With V trimmed by 1 base and J by 0 bases, 7 bases remained unmatched. The germline gives CDR1 LNHNV, CDR2 YYDKDF (reference sequence). The CDR3 runs 18 residues. The CDR3 loop is CATSRGASGGMYQETQYF. CDR3 DNA: TGTGCCACCAGCAGAGGAGCTAGCGGGGGGATGTACCAAGAGACCCAGTACTTC.

The V call is TRBV12-3 or TRBV12-4, the J call TRBJ1-1; 9 bases agree with TRBD1. Germline trimming cut 9 bases from V and 2 bases from J; bases unmatched to any gene: 4. The CDR3 loop spans 13 amino acids. The CDR3 is CASGGQGNTEAFF. The CDR3 region has the DNA TGTGCCAGTGGGGGACAGGGAAACACTGAAGCTTTCTTT.

The chain carries TRBV7-9 and TRBJ1-2; D call uncertain. Between the trimmed V and J ends, which lost 0 bases and 2 bases, there was a span of 13 bases. The germline CDR1 and CDR2 sequences are SEHNR and FQNEAQ (reference sequence). This CDR3 has 16 residues. CDR3 nucleotides: TGTGCCAGCAGCTTAGCGTCGGGGAGCGAGAACTATGGCTACACCTTC. Protein: CASSLASGSENYGYTF.

The chain joins TRBV7-9 to TRBJ1-4, with 7 bases matching TRBD1. Trimming cost V 3 bases and J 0 bases; bases outside gene matches: 4. This CDR3 comprises 16 residues. In germline, CDR1 is SEHNR, CDR2 FQNEAQ (reference sequence). Written as DNA, the CDR3 is TGTGCCAGCAGCTTTGAAGGGGGCCCAACTAATGAAAAACTGTTTTTT. This gives the protein CASSFEGGPTNEKLFF.

The chain combines TRBV19 with TRBJ1-4; a possible D gene is TRBD1 (6 bases). The CDR3 runs 16 residues. Per the germline V gene, CDR1 is LNHDA and CDR2 is SQIVND (reference sequence). V was clipped by 5 bases and J by 12 bases, with 25 bases between them. The CDR3 sequence: CASSPGGQGSRRELFF. The CDR3 bases are TGTGCCAGTAGTCCGGGGGGGCAGGGGTCGCGGCGGGAACTGTTTTTT.

The chain recombines TRBV7-9 with TRBJ1-5; maybe TRBD1 (5 bases). The germline V and J ends were trimmed by 5 bases and 0 bases, with 11 bases remaining between them. The CDR3 length is 15 residues. Germline V lookup: CDR1 SEHNR, CDR2 FQNEAQ (reference sequence). DNA for the CDR3: TGTGCCAGCAGCGGGGACGGACCTAGCAATCAGCCCCAGCATTTT. Protein: CASSGDGPSNQPQHF.

The chain carries TRBV3-1 and TRBJ2-1; D may be TRBD1 (6 bases). The CDR3 extends over 13 amino acids. The germline V gene has CDR1 LGHDT and CDR2 YNNKEL (reference sequence). V was shortened by 5 bases and J by 10 bases, with 15 bases between the two germline ends. The CDR3 DNA reads TGTGCCAGCAGCTCCGGGACATTTGGAGAGCAGTTCTTC. Its translation is CASSSGTFGEQFF.

V gene TRBV30 combines with J gene TRBJ2-7; D possibly uses TRBD1 or TRBD2 (5 bases each). Germline loops: CDR1 GTSNPN, CDR2 SVGIG (reference sequence). This CDR3 contains 12 residues. V dropped 7 bases and J dropped 3 bases, with 13 bases sitting between them. The CDR3 nucleotides are TGTGCCTACGGGACCTCCGGCTACGAGCAGTACGTC. Translated: CAYGTSGYEQYV.

The V and J genes are TRBV7-2 and TRBJ2-2; D possibly uses TRBD1 or TRBD2 (6 bases each). Germline CDR1 is SGHTA and CDR2 is FQGNSA. The CDR3 extends over 16 amino acids. V was cut by 5 bases and J by 4 bases, with 17 bases left in between. CDR3 sequence: CASSVQGGLGTGELFF. DNA of the CDR3: TGTGCCAGCAGCGTTCAAGGGGGGTTGGGCACCGGGGAGCTGTTTTTT.

This clonotype was seen a few times. V gene TRBV19 combines with J gene TRBJ1-1; no clear D gene. This CDR3 spans 12 amino acids. V was cut by 5 bases and J by 1 base, with 5 bases left in between. Germline CDR1 and CDR2: LNHDA and SQIVND (reference sequence). CDR3 coding DNA: TGTGCCAGTAGTCGACAGAACACTGAAGCTTTCTTT. This encodes CASSRQNTEAFF.

The V and J genes are TRBV10-3 and TRBJ2-3; D might be TRBD2 (5 bases). CDR3 length: 14 residues. Germline CDR1 reads ENHRY; CDR2 reads SYGVKD. V gave up 6 bases and J gave up 1 base, with 11 bases separating them. CDR3: CAISPYGGTDTQYF. CDR3 in DNA: TGTGCCATCAGCCCATACGGGGGCACAGATACGCAGTATTTT.

J is TRBJ2-1 and V is TRBV5-1, with D uncertain. CDR1 and CDR2 from the germline V gene are SGHRS and YFSETQ. The V end was cut by 0 bases, the J end by 8 bases, with 12 bases between. The CDR3 extends over 14 amino acids. The CDR3 reads CASSLGGPTYEQFF. CDR3 in DNA: TGCGCCAGCAGCTTGGGGGGTCCCACCTATGAGCAGTTCTTC.

DNA of the CDR3: TGTGCCAGCAGCACCGCGGGTTTCGGCACCGGGGAGCTGTTTTTT. Translation gives CASSTAGFGTGELFF. The chain links TRBV7-8 to TRBJ2-2, with TRBD2 as a possible D gene (5 bases). V lost 5 bases, J lost 4 bases, and 14 bases lay in between. This CDR3 region has 15 residues. Germline CDR1 reads SGHVS; CDR2 reads FQNEAQ.

This chain joins TRBV4-1 and TRBJ1-4; no clear D. The ends were cut back, 4 bases at V and 0 bases at J, with 12 bases in the middle. Germline lookup yields CDR1 MGHRA and CDR2 YSYEKL. This CDR3 comprises 16 residues. For the CDR3, the DNA is TGCGCCAGCAGCCGGATGGCCGGAGCAACTAATGAAAAACTGTTTTTT. As protein: CASSRMAGATNEKLFF.

The CDR3 loop is CASSPLANEKLFF. CDR3 DNA: TGTGCCAGCTCACCACTGGCTAATGAAAAACTGTTTTTT. The chain recombines TRBV18 with TRBJ1-4, with unresolved D. Germline CDR1 is KGHSH and CDR2 is LQKENI. V lost 1 base to trimming and J lost 3 bases, with 3 bases between them. CDR3 length equals 13 residues. Based on the CDR3 plus reference TRBV18 and TRBJ1-4, the full variable domain is NAGVMQNPRHLVRRRGQEARLRCSPMKGHSHVYWYRQLPEEGLKFMVYLQKENIIDESGMPKERFSAEFPKEGPSILRIQQVVRGDSAAYFCASSPLANEKLFFGSGTQLSVL.

The rearrangement uses TRBV9 and TRBJ2-1; 9 positions agree with TRBD2. Germline V CDR1 and CDR2: SGDLS, YYNGEE. This CDR3 comprises 16 residues. V trimming: 4 bases; J trimming: 7 bases; junction bases outside the gene matches: 12. The CDR3 DNA follows: TGTGCCAGCAGCCAATCCGGGACTAGCCTTGGTAATGAGCAGTTCTTC. It is translated as CASSQSGTSLGNEQFF. The variable domain in full, completed from reference TRBV9 and TRBJ2-1, reads DSGVTQTPKHLITATGQRVTLRCSPRSGDLSVYWYQQSLDQGLQFLIQYYNGEERAKGNILERFSAQQFPDLHSELNLSSLELGDSALYFCASSQSGTSLGNEQFFGPGTRLTVL.

The chain is built from TRBV3-1 and TRBJ2-7; perhaps D is TRBD1 or TRBD2 (6 bases each). V was shortened by 0 bases and J by 9 bases, with 12 bases between the two germline ends. The CDR3 totals 13 residues. Germline assignment: CDR1 LGHDT and CDR2 YNNKEL (reference sequence). In DNA form, the CDR3 reads TGTGCCAGCAGCCAAGAATTGGGGGGCGCGCAGTACGTC. Encoded protein: CASSQELGGAQYV.